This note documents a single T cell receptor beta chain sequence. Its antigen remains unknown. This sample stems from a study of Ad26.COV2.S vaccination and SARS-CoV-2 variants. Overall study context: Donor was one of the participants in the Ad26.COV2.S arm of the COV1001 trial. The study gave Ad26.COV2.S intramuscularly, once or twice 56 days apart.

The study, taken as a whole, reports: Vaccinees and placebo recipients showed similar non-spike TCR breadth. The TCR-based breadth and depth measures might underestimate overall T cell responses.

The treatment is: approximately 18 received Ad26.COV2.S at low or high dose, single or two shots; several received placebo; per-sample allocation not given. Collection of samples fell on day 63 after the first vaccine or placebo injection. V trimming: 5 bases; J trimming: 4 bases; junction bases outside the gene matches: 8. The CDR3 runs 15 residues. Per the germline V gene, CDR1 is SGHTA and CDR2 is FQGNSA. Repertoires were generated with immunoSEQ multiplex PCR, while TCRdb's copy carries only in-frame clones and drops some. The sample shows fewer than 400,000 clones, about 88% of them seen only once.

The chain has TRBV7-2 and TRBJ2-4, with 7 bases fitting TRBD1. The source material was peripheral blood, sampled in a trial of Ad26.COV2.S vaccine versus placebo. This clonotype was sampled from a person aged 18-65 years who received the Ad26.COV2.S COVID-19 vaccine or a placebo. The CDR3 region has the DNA TGTGCCAGCAGCAAATCCTCGGGACAGAAAAACATTCAGTACTTC. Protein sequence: CASSKSSGQKNIQYF.